The 31 T cell receptor beta chains in this list originate from one sample, sequenced in a study of shared clonotypes between healthy human individuals. Terminally differentiated effector memory CD45RA+ cells were excluded from the naive CD8 cells, which were CD45RO-negative and positively selected for CCR7. The protocol was immunoSEQ multiplex PCR, while the TCRdb copy is restricted to in-frame clones and leaves out a portion. The data contain about 2.2 million clones, around 93% of them singletons. The source material was naive CD8+ T cells from PBMCs. The receptor set was obtained from a man aged 18 to 29 in good health. Some clones in this sample may be carry-over from other donors' samples.

This clone was seen only once. The V gene is TRBV5-1, the J gene TRBJ1-1; the D gene is possibly TRBD1 (5 bases). The CDR3 contains 16 residues. The ends were cut back, 0 bases at V and 0 bases at J, with 12 bases in the middle. Germline-derived CDR1 and CDR2 are SGHRS and YFSETQ. As DNA, the CDR3 is TGCGCCAGCAGCTTGGTGGGGGGTGGAGTGAACACTGAAGCTTTCTTT. It translates to CASSLVGGGVNTEAFF.

The rearrangement links TRBV2 to TRBJ2-7; 8 positions match TRBD1. The CDR3 totals 14 residues. CDR1 is SNHLY, CDR2 FYNNEI, per germline. V trimming: 3 bases; J trimming: 3 bases; junction bases outside the gene matches: 4. The CDR3 reads CASSDRDRLYEQYF. Here the CDR3 DNA reads TGTGCCAGCAGTGACCGGGACAGGCTCTACGAGCAGTACTTC.

V usage is TRBV7-9 and J usage is TRBJ1-1; D is perhaps TRBD1 (6 bases). Germline loops: CDR1 SEHNR, CDR2 FQNEAQ (reference sequence). The length of the CDR3 is 15 residues. The ends were cut back, 2 bases at V and 2 bases at J, with 12 bases in the middle. The CDR3 is CASSLWLQGNTEAFF. The CDR3 DNA is TGTGCCAGCAGCTTATGGTTACAGGGAAACACTGAAGCTTTCTTT.

The CDR3 here is CASRNPGTGSNEQYF. The CDR3 nucleotides read TGTGCCAGCAGGAACCCCGGGACAGGGAGCAACGAGCAGTACTTC. V gene TRBV6-6 combines with J gene TRBJ2-7, with TRBD1 matching 9 bases. The CDR3 totals 15 residues. Per the germline V gene, CDR1 is MNHNY and CDR2 is SVGAGI (reference sequence). Trimming at V came to 6 bases and at J to 5 bases, leaving 11 bases not matched to a gene.

This chain uses TRBV4-1 with TRBJ1-2; D is perhaps TRBD1 (5 bases). Trimming left V 0 bases short and J 8 bases short, with 19 bases between. This CDR3 has 16 residues. The germline V gene encodes CDR1 MGHRA and CDR2 YSYEKL. CDR3 amino acids: CASSQDEGAQVGGYTF. The CDR3, as DNA: TGCGCCAGCAGCCAAGATGAAGGGGCGCAGGTGGGGGGCTACACCTTC.

The chain couples TRBV28 to TRBJ2-6; no reliable D call. Trimming took off 7 bases at V and 2 bases at J, with 15 bases between the two ends. The CDR3 runs to 16 residues. Germline CDR1 MDHEN, CDR2 SYDVKM. The DNA for the CDR3 is TGTGCCAGCACGGCGCCAGTCGATGCTGGGGCCAACGTCCTGACTTTC. It is translated as CASTAPVDAGANVLTF.

CDR3: CASSPPGRGFGTYEQYF. The DNA for the CDR3 is TGTGCCAGCTCACCACCCGGGCGGGGGTTCGGCACCTACGAGCAGTACTTC. The chain combines TRBV18 with TRBJ2-7; 7 bases agree with TRBD2. The V segment lost 0 bases and the J segment 2 bases; nucleotides outside the gene matches: 10. Germline loops: CDR1 KGHSH, CDR2 LQKENI. This CDR3 has 17 amino acids.

This rearrangement joins TRBV19 to TRBJ2-4; D unclear. Germline V gene lookup returns CDR1 LNHDA and CDR2 SQIVND (reference sequence). Trimming took 8 bases from V and 0 from J, leaving 17 bases between them. This CDR3 region has 16 residues. The CDR3 DNA is TGTGCCAGTGCTTGGCGTCCGGTCCTAGCCAAAAACATTCAGTACTTC. Its protein product is CASAWRPVLAKNIQYF. Full variable domain (outside the CDR3, taken from reference TRBV19 and TRBJ2-4): DGGITQSPKYLFRKEGQNVTLSCEQNLNHDAMYWYRQDPGQGLRLIYYSQIVNDFQKGDIAEGYSVSREKKESFPLTVTSAQKNPTAFYLCASAWRPVLAKNIQYFGAGTRLSVL.

The chain combines TRBV19 with TRBJ2-7, with 11 bases fitting TRBD2. The length of the CDR3 is 14 residues. Per germline, CDR1 LNHDA and CDR2 SQIVND (reference sequence). V lost 6 bases and J lost 5; bases outside the gene matches: 6. In nucleotides, the CDR3 is TGTGCCAGTAGCGATCTAGCGGGAGGCAACGAGCAGTACTTC. As protein: CASSDLAGGNEQYF.

V usage is TRBV4-1 and J usage is TRBJ2-1; D is unclear. Germline CDR1 is MGHRA and CDR2 is YSYEKL. Trimming took 2 bases from V and 10 from J, leaving 12 bases between them. This CDR3 comprises 13 residues. The CDR3 nucleotides are TGCGCCAGCAGCCAAAGAGTGGCCGTAGAGCAGTTCTTC. It is translated as CASSQRVAVEQFF.

Notes on this clone: Within the sample, other DNA sequences also encode this same CDR3. The V call is TRBV5-1, the J call TRBJ2-3, with 8 bases identical to TRBD1. Germline V gene lookup returns CDR1 SGHRS and CDR2 YFSETQ. V was clipped by 5 bases and J by 2 bases; unmatched bases: 7. The CDR3 consists of 15 residues. The CDR3 DNA sequence: TGCGCCAGCAGTCTGGACAGGGCCCCCACAGATACGCAGTATTTT. As protein: CASSLDRAPTDTQYF.

J is TRBJ2-7 and V is TRBV2, with D maybe TRBD2 (6 bases). Germline lookup yields CDR1 SNHLY and CDR2 FYNNEI. The CDR3 has 13 residues. The V end lost 3 bases, the J end lost 7 bases, and 13 bases lay between the germline ends. The CDR3 loop is CASSEGRPWEQYF. The CDR3 DNA follows: TGTGCCAGCAGTGAGGGGAGGCCATGGGAGCAGTACTTC.

The J gene is TRBJ2-3, the V gene TRBV29-1; no firm D call. The V gene's germline CDR1 is SQVTM and CDR2 ANQGSEA. The CDR3 is made up of 16 amino acids. V was cut by 0 bases and J by 0 bases, with 13 bases left in between. This CDR3 reads CSVEDQASSSTDTQYF. CDR3 coding DNA: TGCAGCGTTGAAGATCAGGCCAGCTCGAGCACAGATACGCAGTATTTT.

The rearrangement joins TRBV10-1 to TRBJ1-2; 7 bases map to TRBD1. This CDR3 is built from 16 residues. Germline V CDR1 and CDR2: WNHNN, SYGVQD (reference sequence). V was clipped by 6 bases and J by 8 bases; unmatched bases: 18. The CDR3 sequence is CASRKPLTGSHAGYTF. The CDR3 DNA reads as TGCGCCAGCAGAAAACCTCTGACAGGGTCCCATGCAGGCTACACCTTC.

The genes are TRBV29-1 and TRBJ1-3; D uncertain. The CDR3 runs 13 residues. Trimming pared 5 bases from V and 0 bases from J, leaving 8 bases between. Germline CDR1 reads SQVTM; CDR2 reads ANQGSEA. The CDR3 DNA reads TGCAGCGTTATGAGCCTCTCTGGAAACACCATATATTTT. Translation gives CSVMSLSGNTIYF.

The genes are TRBV5-1 and TRBJ2-1; 11 nucleotides align to TRBD2. Per germline, CDR1 SGHRS and CDR2 YFSETQ. The V gene end was trimmed by 4 bases and the J gene end by 5 bases; junction bases not matched to a gene: 11. CDR3 length equals 17 residues. This CDR3 reads CASSPGVGLAADNEQFF. CDR3 DNA sequence: TGCGCCAGCAGCCCGGGGGTGGGACTAGCGGCCGACAATGAGCAGTTCTTC.

The V gene is TRBV9, the J gene TRBJ1-2; 7 bases are a match to TRBD1. The V segment lost 4 bases and the J segment 7 bases; nucleotides outside the gene matches: 4. CDR1 is SGDLS and CDR2 is YYNGEE in the germline V gene. The CDR3 runs to 12 residues. The CDR3 spells CASSPNRGGYTF. In DNA form, the CDR3 reads TGTGCCAGCAGCCCTAACAGGGGTGGCTACACCTTC.

The gene calls are TRBV11-3 and TRBJ1-1; D unclear. V was trimmed by 1 base and J by 0 bases, leaving 3 bases between them. The CDR3 runs 13 residues. Germline V lookup: CDR1 SGHNT, CDR2 YENEEA. CDR3 amino acids: CASSLVLNTEAFF. DNA for the CDR3: TGTGCCAGCAGCTTAGTCCTGAACACTGAAGCTTTCTTT.

This clone was seen more than once but under ten times. The same CDR3 is also encoded by other DNA sequences in this sample. The rearrangement uses TRBV7-8 and TRBJ1-1; D unresolved. CDR1 is SGHVS and CDR2 is FQNEAQ in the germline V gene. There are 14 residues in the CDR3. Trimming stripped 0 bases from V and 0 bases from J, with 5 bases between. As DNA, the CDR3 is TGTGCCAGCAGCTTAGCGGGAGTGAACACTGAAGCTTTCTTT. Translated: CASSLAGVNTEAFF.

V is TRBV7-2 and J is TRBJ2-7, with 12 bases lining up with TRBD2. Germline trimming cut 4 bases from V and 4 bases from J; bases unmatched to any gene: 11. The CDR3 totals 17 residues. CDR1 and CDR2 (germline): SGHTA, FQGNSA. CDR3 DNA: TGTGCCAGCAGCTCTGCCCCGGGACTAGCGGGTGGATACGAGCAGTACTTC. Its protein is CASSSAPGLAGGYEQYF.

The gene calls are TRBV29-1 and TRBJ1-1; possibly TRBD1 for D (5 bases). V was shortened by 8 bases and J by 2 bases, with 12 bases between the two germline ends. The CDR3 consists of 12 residues. Germline CDR1 and CDR2: SQVTM and ANQGSEA. CDR3 loop: CSTLGGNTEAFF. The CDR3 nucleotides read TGCAGCACTTTGGGGGGTAACACTGAAGCTTTCTTT.

This clone was picked up one time. The chain is built from TRBV4-2 and TRBJ2-7, with D uncertain. Germline V gene lookup returns CDR1 LGHNA and CDR2 YNFKEQ. V lost 0 bases and J 4 bases, leaving 13 bases between the germline ends. There are 15 residues in the CDR3. The CDR3 protein is CASSQDNTGFYEQYF. CDR3 coding DNA: TGTGCCAGCAGCCAAGATAATACGGGCTTTTACGAGCAGTACTTC.

The CDR3 DNA reads as TGTGCCAGCAGTGAATGGGGGACGGCTGCCTACGAGCAGTACTTC. Its translation: CASSEWGTAAYEQYF. The genes are TRBV6-1 and TRBJ2-7; the D call may be TRBD1 or TRBD2 (5 bases each). Germline CDR1 reads MNHNS; CDR2 reads SASEGT. V was clipped by 2 bases and J by 2 bases, with 13 bases between them. This CDR3 contains 15 residues.

The chain combines TRBV7-2 with TRBJ2-7, with 9 bases that match TRBD2. The CDR3 is 14 residues long. Germline-derived CDR1 and CDR2 are SGHTA and FQGNSA. After removal of 6 bases from V and 1 base from J, the junction contained 4 bases not matched to a gene. CDR3 region: CASSQGLASYEQYF. DNA for the CDR3: TGTGCCAGCAGTCAAGGACTAGCGTCCTACGAGCAGTACTTC.

J is TRBJ2-7 and V is TRBV23-1, with 9 positions matching TRBD1. TRBV23-1 is an ORF, and what it does is uncertain. Losses at the gene ends were 7 bases for V and 4 bases for J; bases not matched to a gene: 14. The CDR3 has 16 amino acids. CDR3 nucleotides: TGCGCCAGCAAGTCATCACTAGGGACAGGGTTGTACGAGCAGTACTTC. This codes for CASKSSLGTGLYEQYF.

The chain uses TRBV15 and TRBJ1-5, with D hard to call. V lost 0 bases, J lost 0 bases, and 9 bases lay in between. Germline V lookup: CDR1 LNHNV, CDR2 YYDKDF (reference sequence). This CDR3 spans 16 amino acids. The CDR3 region is CATSRELSYSNQPQHF. For the CDR3, the DNA is TGTGCCACCAGCAGAGAACTCTCTTATAGCAATCAGCCCCAGCATTTT.

The chain uses TRBV9 and TRBJ2-5; 9 positions agree with TRBD1. The CDR3 consists of 15 residues. Trimming removed 3 bases from V and 5 bases from J; junction bases left unmatched: 8. Germline lookup yields CDR1 SGDLS and CDR2 YYNGEE. CDR3 DNA sequence: TGTGCCAGCAGCGCCCGACAGGGGGTGGAGGAGACCCAGTACTTC. This translates into CASSARQGVEETQYF.

The table lists this clone with a count of one. The chain has TRBV6-1 and TRBJ2-1, with TRBD2 matching over 7 bases. The CDR3 is 14 amino acids. Looked up from germline, CDR1 is MNHNS and CDR2 is SASEGT. V trimming: 8 bases; J trimming: 6 bases; junction bases outside the gene matches: 10. The CDR3 DNA is TGTGCCAGCCAAGGGCTAGCGGAGATCAATGAGCAGTTCTTC. Translating gives CASQGLAEINEQFF.

The gene calls are TRBV28 and TRBJ2-3, with unresolved D. Germline V gene data show CDR1 as MDHEN and CDR2 as SYDVKM. Between the trimmed V and J ends, which lost 6 bases and 2 bases, there was a span of 30 bases. The CDR3 contains 20 residues. This CDR3 reads CASREHKDQRVLWATDTQYF. CDR3 nucleotides: TGTGCCAGCAGGGAACATAAGGACCAAAGGGTTCTCTGGGCCACAGATACGCAGTATTTT.

The chain joins TRBV28 to TRBJ1-3, with D uncertain. Trimming took 2 bases from V and 2 from J, leaving 10 bases between them. This CDR3 has 15 amino acids. Germline lookup yields CDR1 MDHEN and CDR2 SYDVKM. CDR3 bases: TGTGCCAGCAGTTTACCCCGGGAGACTGGAAACACCATATATTTT. Amino acid sequence: CASSLPRETGNTIYF. Complete variable domain (other parts from reference TRBV28 and TRBJ1-3): DVKVTQSSRYLVKRTGEKVFLECVQDMDHENMFWYRQDPGLGLRLIYFSYDVKMKEKGDIPEGYSVSREKKERFSLILESASTNQTSMYLCASSLPRETGNTIYFGEGSWLTVV.

The V and J genes are TRBV9 and TRBJ1-2; no clear D. The V end lost 0 bases, the J end lost 4 bases, and 13 bases lay between the germline ends. Germline-derived CDR1 and CDR2 are SGDLS and YYNGEE. This CDR3 contains 15 residues. CDR3 in amino acids: CASSVEVGSIYGYTF. Written as DNA, the CDR3 is TGTGCCAGCAGCGTAGAGGTAGGGTCGATCTATGGCTACACCTTC.